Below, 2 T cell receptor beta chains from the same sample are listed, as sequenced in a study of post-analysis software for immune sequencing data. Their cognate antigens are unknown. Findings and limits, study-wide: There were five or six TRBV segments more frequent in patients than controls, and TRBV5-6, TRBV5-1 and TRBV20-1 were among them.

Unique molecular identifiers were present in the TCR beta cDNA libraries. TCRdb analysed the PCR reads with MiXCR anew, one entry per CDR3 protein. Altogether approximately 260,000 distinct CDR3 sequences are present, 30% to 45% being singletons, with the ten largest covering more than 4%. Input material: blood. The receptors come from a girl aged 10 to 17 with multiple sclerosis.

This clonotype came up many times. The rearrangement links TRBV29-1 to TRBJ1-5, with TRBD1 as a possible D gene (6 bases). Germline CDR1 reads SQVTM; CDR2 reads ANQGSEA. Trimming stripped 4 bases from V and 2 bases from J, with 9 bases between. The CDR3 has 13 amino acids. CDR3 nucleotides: TGCAGCGTTGGAGGGGGTGGCAATCAGCCCCAGCATTTT. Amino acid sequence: CSVGGGGNQPQHF.

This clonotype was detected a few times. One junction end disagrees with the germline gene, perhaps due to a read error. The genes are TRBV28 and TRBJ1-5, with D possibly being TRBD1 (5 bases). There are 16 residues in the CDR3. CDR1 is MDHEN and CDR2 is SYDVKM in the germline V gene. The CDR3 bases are TGTGCCAGCAGCATAGAGGACGCAGGGTGGAATCGGCCCCAGCATTTT. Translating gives CASSIEDAGWNRPQHF. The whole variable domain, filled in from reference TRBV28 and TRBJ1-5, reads DVKVTQSSRYLVKRTGEKVFLECVQDMDHENMFWYRQDPGLGLRLIYFSYDVKMKEKGDIPEGYSVSREKKERFSLILESASTNQTSMYLCASSIEDAGWNRPQHFGDGTRLSIL.